This entry lists 29 T cell receptor beta chains sequenced from one sample in a study of blood T cell repertoires in COVID-19. Sequencing used immunoSEQ multiplex PCR; TCRdb keeps in-frame clones, though not all of them. This repertoire shows 150,000 to 200,000 clones, 86% found once; its top ten account for 0.78%. The sample was peripheral blood. Receptors originate from a woman in her seventies with acute or convalescent COVID-19.

V gene TRBV2 combines with J gene TRBJ2-1; possibly TRBD2 for D (6 bases). CDR1 and CDR2 from the germline V gene are SNHLY and FYNNEI. Trimming left V 8 bases short and J 7 bases short, with 6 bases between. This CDR3 is built from 10 residues. CDR3 residues: CASGGNEQFF. In nucleotides, the CDR3 is TGTGCCAGCGGAGGGAATGAGCAGTTCTTC. Full variable domain (remainder filled in from reference TRBV2 and TRBJ2-1): EPEVTQTPSHQVTQMGQEVILRCVPISNHLYFYWYRQILGQKVEFLVSFYNNEISEKSEIFDDQFSVERPDGSNFTLKIRSTKLEDSAMYFCASGGNEQFFGPGTRLTVL.

This chain connects TRBV5-1 to TRBJ1-4; D is perhaps TRBD1 (5 bases). This CDR3 is 20 amino acids long. V was shortened by 2 bases and J by 0 bases, with 23 bases between the two germline ends. CDR1 is SGHRS, CDR2 YFSETQ, per germline. The CDR3, as DNA: TGCGCCAGCAGCTTTAGAACTCCCGCTATCCAAGGGGCAACTAATGAAAAACTGTTTTTT. It translates to CASSFRTPAIQGATNEKLFF.

This chain connects TRBV15 to TRBJ2-3; D gene ambiguous. CDR3 length: 13 amino acids. The germline gives CDR1 LNHNV, CDR2 YYDKDF (reference sequence). Trimming removed 5 bases from V and 1 base from J, with 7 bases in between. The CDR3 nucleotides are TGTGCCACCAGCGGGCCACGCACAGATACGCAGTATTTT. This sequence encodes CATSGPRTDTQYF.

The chain carries TRBV10-2 and TRBJ2-7, with 10 nucleotides matching TRBD2. Looked up from germline, CDR1 is WSHSY and CDR2 is SAAADI. V lost 2 bases, J lost 3 bases, and 1 base stayed unmatched. CDR3 length: 14 residues. Here the CDR3 reads CASSERTSGYEQYF. The CDR3 coding sequence is TGCGCCAGCAGTGAGAGGACTAGCGGCTACGAGCAGTACTTC.

A single count supports this clone. The chain combines TRBV29-1 with TRBJ2-3; D gene ambiguous. This CDR3 has 14 amino acids. Germline V gene lookup returns CDR1 SQVTM and CDR2 ANQGSEA. V was clipped by 4 bases and J by 3 bases, with 14 bases between them. CDR3 sequence reads: CSVAMYSPTDTQYF. DNA of the CDR3: TGCAGCGTTGCTATGTACAGTCCTACAGATACGCAGTATTTT.

The chain has TRBV7-2 and TRBJ2-5; 8 positions match TRBD2. J was trimmed by 5 bases and V by 1 base; bases with no gene match: 12. CDR3 length: 17 residues. CDR1 and CDR2 (germline): SGHTA, FQGNSA. CDR3 bases: TGTGCCAGCAGCTTAGTGGCAACGGCGGGAGGTAGCGAGACCCAGTACTTC. Translated: CASSLVATAGGSETQYF.

This rearrangement joins TRBV6-5 to TRBJ1-4; TRBD1 might be the D (6 bases). CDR1 and CDR2 from the germline V gene are MNHEY and SVGAGI. Trimming took 7 bases from V and 0 from J, leaving 12 bases between them. The CDR3 is made up of 15 amino acids. The chain's CDR3 is CASTRTVATNEKLFF. The CDR3, as DNA: TGTGCCAGCACCCGGACAGTTGCAACTAATGAAAAACTGTTTTTT.

This clone came up once. The chain couples TRBV29-1 to TRBJ2-7; D ambiguous. V was cut by 5 bases and J by 7 bases, with 15 bases left in between. The CDR3 runs to 12 residues. Germline CDR1 SQVTM, CDR2 ANQGSEA. CDR3 sequence reads: CSVFILEREQYF. CDR3 DNA: TGCAGCGTTTTCATCTTGGAGAGGGAGCAGTACTTC.

The J gene is TRBJ2-3, the V gene TRBV4-3; 14 bases match TRBD2. V dropped 1 base and J dropped 4; count of bases not matched to a gene: 16. Germline V gene lookup returns CDR1 LGHNA and CDR2 YSLEER. This CDR3 region has 21 residues. DNA for the CDR3: TGCGCCAGCAGCCAAGCGGTCAGGACTAGCGGGAGGTTCTCCCCCGCAGATACGCAGTATTTT. This codes for CASSQAVRTSGRFSPADTQYF.

The chain joins TRBV7-6 to TRBJ2-5, with 9 bases that match TRBD2. V shed 1 base and J 1 base; nucleotides not matched to a gene: 4. This CDR3 region has 16 residues. Germline CDR1 is SGHVS and CDR2 is FNYEAQ. Here the CDR3 DNA reads TGTGCCAGCAGCTTAGGAGCGGGAGGTCCCCAAGAGACCCAGTACTTC. Amino acids: CASSLGAGGPQETQYF. Full variable domain (outside the CDR3, taken from reference TRBV7-6 and TRBJ2-5): GAGVSQSPRYKVTKRGQDVALRCDPISGHVSLYWYRQALGQGPEFLTYFNYEAQQDKSGLPNDRFSAERPEGSISTLTIQRTEQRDSAMYRCASSLGAGGPQETQYFGPGTRLLVL.

The chain links TRBV19 to TRBJ1-1; D unresolved. There are 15 residues in the CDR3. The ends were cut back, 1 base at V and 1 base at J, with 10 bases in the middle. The V gene's germline CDR1 is LNHDA and CDR2 SQIVND (reference sequence). CDR3 DNA: TGTGCCAGTAGTATAGTACGACACTCGAACACTGAAGCTTTCTTT. This codes for CASSIVRHSNTEAFF.

The chain links TRBV25-1 to TRBJ2-2; D is perhaps TRBD1 (6 bases). The CDR3 loop spans 15 amino acids. Trimming took 4 bases from V and 6 from J, leaving 15 bases between them. Germline V gene sequence: CDR1 MGHDK, CDR2 SYGVNS. The CDR3 DNA sequence: TGTGCCAGCAGTGCAGCCAGGGGTTTTGCCGGGGAGCTGTTTTTT. Translated, it gives CASSAARGFAGELFF.

CDR3 loop: CASSLDGTANQPQHF. In DNA, the CDR3 is TGTGCCAGCAGCTTAGACGGGACAGCTAATCAGCCCCAGCATTTT. The chain employs TRBV7-2 and TRBJ1-5, with 7 bases that match TRBD1. CDR1 is SGHTA, CDR2 FQGNSA, per germline. V lost 1 base, J lost 4 bases, and 4 bases stayed unmatched. This CDR3 has 15 residues.

This clone was seen once. V gene TRBV29-1 combines with J gene TRBJ2-7; possibly TRBD1 for D (6 bases). The CDR3 runs 12 residues. Trimming stripped 7 bases from V and 6 bases from J, with 16 bases between. Germline CDR1 reads SQVTM; CDR2 reads ANQGSEA. The CDR3 DNA reads TGCAGCGCCACAGGGTCTCAGGGCGAGCAGTACTTC. This translates into CSATGSQGEQYF.

This clone was observed a single time. This chain uses TRBV5-4 with TRBJ1-3, with a tentative D call TRBD1 (5 bases). The CDR3 has 14 amino acids. CDR1 and CDR2 (germline): SGHNT, YYREEE (reference sequence). V was shortened by 4 bases and J by 6 bases, with 14 bases between the two germline ends. CDR3 in DNA: TGTGCCAGCAGCCCGCGGGGGGATGCAAACACCATATATTTT. It yields the protein CASSPRGDANTIYF. Looking up the rest from reference TRBV5-4 and TRBJ1-3 gives the full variable domain: ETGVTQSPTHLIKTRGQQVTLRCSSQSGHNTVSWYQQALGQGPQFIFQYYREEENGRGNFPPRFSGLQFPNYSSELNVNALELDDSALYLCASSPRGDANTIYFGEGSWLTVV.

In its sample, this clone was seen a few times. This chain connects TRBV5-4 to TRBJ2-1, with D maybe TRBD2 (6 bases). Looked up from germline, CDR1 is SGHNT and CDR2 is YYREEE (reference sequence). The ends were cut back, 0 bases at V and 2 bases at J, with 18 bases in the middle. The CDR3 length is 18 residues. The DNA of the CDR3 is TGTGCCAGCAGCTTGGCCGAGAGGAGGGCCTTAACCTACAATGAGCAGTTCTTC. This translates into CASSLAERRALTYNEQFF.

The genes are TRBV10-3 and TRBJ1-1, with 7 bases lining up with TRBD1. The V segment lost 6 bases and the J segment 1 base; nucleotides outside the gene matches: 8. CDR1 ENHRY and CDR2 SYGVKD come from the germline V gene. The CDR3 has 15 residues. Here the CDR3 DNA reads TGTGCCATCAGCGACCCCGGGACAGAGAACACTGAAGCTTTCTTT. Protein: CAISDPGTENTEAFF.

This rearrangement joins TRBV7-2 to TRBJ1-6; a possible D gene is TRBD1 (5 bases). V lost 5 bases and J lost 7, with 12 bases in between. The germline V gene has CDR1 SGHTA and CDR2 FQGNSA. This CDR3 spans 14 amino acids. In nucleotides, the CDR3 is TGTGCCAGCAGCGTCCGGGACTCGAATTCACCCCTCCACTTT. Translating gives CASSVRDSNSPLHF.

The V gene is TRBV19, the J gene TRBJ2-2; possible D gene TRBD2, 5 bases. Germline CDR1 LNHDA, CDR2 SQIVND (reference sequence). The CDR3 runs to 14 residues. V lost 3 bases and J 4 bases, leaving 9 bases between the germline ends. The CDR3 DNA is TGTGCCAGTAGTATCGGGAAAGGCACCGGGGAGCTGTTTTTT. Protein product: CASSIGKGTGELFF.

The J gene is TRBJ2-5, the V gene TRBV29-1; D gene uncertain. The CDR3 is 12 residues long. The V gene's germline CDR1 is SQVTM and CDR2 ANQGSEA. Trimming stripped 4 bases from V and 3 bases from J, with 9 bases between. The CDR3 nucleotides read TGCAGCGTTGGTGACAAAAAAGAGACCCAGTACTTC. Protein product: CSVGDKKETQYF.

The DNA for the CDR3 is TGTGCCAGCAGCCTACGGGACAGGGGTGGCTACACCTTC. It encodes CASSLRDRGGYTF. The chain has TRBV7-9 and TRBJ1-2; TRBD1 matches at 10 bases. There are 13 residues in the CDR3. Germline V gene data show CDR1 as SEHNR and CDR2 as FQNEAQ (reference sequence). V lost 5 bases to trimming and J lost 7 bases; unmatched junction nucleotides: 4.

V gene TRBV6-5 combines with J gene TRBJ2-5; D gene unclear. Germline V gene sequence: CDR1 MNHEY, CDR2 SVGAGI. The CDR3 consists of 14 residues. Trimming stripped 5 bases from V and 7 bases from J, with 17 bases between. CDR3 amino acids: CASSPVRRVVTQYF. The CDR3 coding sequence is TGTGCCAGCAGTCCGGTCCGACGGGTTGTGACCCAGTACTTC.

This clone was recorded a few times. The chain is built from TRBV4-2 and TRBJ1-6; maybe TRBD1 (5 bases). Trimming took 2 bases from V and 5 from J, leaving 10 bases between them. The CDR3 consists of 15 residues. Germline values: CDR1 LGHNA, CDR2 YNFKEQ. The CDR3 nucleotides read TGTGCCAGCAGCCAAAGCGGGGGGAATAATTCACCCCTCCACTTT. Amino acids: CASSQSGGNNSPLHF.

The genes are TRBV5-3 and TRBJ2-1; 8 nucleotides line up with TRBD1. TRBV5-3 belongs to the ORF category, with a function that is uncertain. The J segment lost 3 bases and the V segment lost 4 bases, leaving 6 bases of the junction unmatched. The CDR3 totals 15 residues. CDR3 DNA sequence: TGTGCCAGAAGCCTTCGACAGGGGTTCTACAATGAGCAGTTCTTC. The encoded protein is CARSLRQGFYNEQFF.

The chain links TRBV2 to TRBJ1-4; D gene ambiguous. V was cut by 6 bases and J by 1 base, with 3 bases left in between. The CDR3 totals 12 residues. In germline, CDR1 is SNHLY, CDR2 FYNNEI. The CDR3 nucleotides read TGTGCCAGCAGCGGAACTAATGAAAAACTGTTTTTT. Residues: CASSGTNEKLFF. The full variable domain, with the rest looked up from reference TRBV2 and TRBJ1-4, is EPEVTQTPSHQVTQMGQEVILRCVPISNHLYFYWYRQILGQKVEFLVSFYNNEISEKSEIFDDQFSVERPDGSNFTLKIRSTKLEDSAMYFCASSGTNEKLFFGSGTQLSVL.

This clone was counted only a few times. V gene TRBV6-6 combines with J gene TRBJ1-1; the D is unclear. The germline CDR1 and CDR2 sequences are MNHNY and SVGAGI (reference sequence). This CDR3 is 13 amino acids long. Between the trimmed V and J ends, which lost 0 bases and 3 bases, there was a span of 5 bases. CDR3 coding DNA: TGTGCCAGCAGTTACTCCCGGGACACTGAAGCTTTCTTT. Translated, it gives CASSYSRDTEAFF.

This clone was detected a few times. The rearrangement joins TRBV7-8 to TRBJ1-5; TRBD1 agrees at 11 bases. V dropped 4 bases and J dropped 4; count of bases not matched to a gene: 3. CDR1 is SGHVS, CDR2 FQNEAQ, per germline. This CDR3 has 15 residues. CDR3 sequence: CASSSGTGGNQPQHF. For the CDR3, the DNA is TGTGCCAGCAGCTCAGGGACAGGGGGAAATCAGCCCCAGCATTTT.

The rearrangement joins TRBV7-2 to TRBJ2-2; D ambiguous. V lost 2 bases to trimming and J lost 5 bases, with 9 bases between them. The CDR3 loop spans 14 amino acids. The germline gives CDR1 SGHTA, CDR2 FQGNSA. Here the CDR3 reads CASSLSGVTGELFF. In DNA form, the CDR3 reads TGTGCCAGCAGCTTATCCGGTGTAACCGGGGAGCTGTTTTTT.

V gene TRBV7-8 combines with J gene TRBJ2-5; D might be TRBD2 (5 bases). CDR1 is SGHVS, CDR2 FQNEAQ, per germline. The CDR3 covers 12 residues. The V end was cut by 2 bases, the J end by 7 bases, with 8 bases between. The CDR3 region has the DNA TGTGCCAGCAGCTTACTCCGGGGGACCCAGTACTTC. Translated, it gives CASSLLRGTQYF. The full variable domain, in which reference TRBV7-8 and TRBJ2-5 provide the parts outside the CDR3, is GAGVSQSPRYKVAKRGQDVALRCDPISGHVSLFWYQQALGQGPEFLTYFQNEAQLDKSGLPSDRFFAERPEGSVSTLKIQRTQQEDSAVYLCASSLLRGTQYFGPGTRLLVL.